The source of this T cell receptor beta chain is a study of OX40 agonist ivuxolimab in advanced cancers. Study overall: Head and neck, renal cell, melanoma or hepatocellular carcinoma were the cancers that dose-escalation patients had.

Sequencing used immunoSEQ multiplex PCR; TCRdb keeps in-frame clones, though not all of them. The data hold some 60,000 clones, with 91% observed a single time. The CDR3 is made up of 14 amino acids. Trimming shortened V by 6 bases and J by 3 bases, and 13 bases separated the two germline ends. Germline values: CDR1 LNHDA, CDR2 SQIVND (reference sequence). The source is an adult with an advanced solid tumor such as melanoma, head and neck, liver or kidney cancer. This rearrangement joins TRBV19 to TRBJ2-3, with TRBD2 as a possible D gene (5 bases). Material: CD4+ or CD8+ T cells sorted from blood, obtained in a trial of the OX40 agonist ivuxolimab. For the CDR3, the DNA is TGTGCCAGTAGGCCGGAGTGGAGGACAGATACGCAGTATTTT. Its protein product is CASRPEWRTDTQYF.